This is a list of T cell receptor beta chains from one sample in a study of T cell responses to AZD1222 COVID-19 vaccine. The protocol was immunoSEQ multiplex PCR, while the TCRdb copy is restricted to in-frame clones and leaves out a portion. The sample lists about 120,000 clones, around nine tenths occurring once. Sequencing used peripheral blood, obtained on day 0 of AZD1222 vaccination. The source is an adult in good health. CDR3s include the opening cysteine and the closing phenylalanine or tryptophan. The D gene is left open where the match is weak. For some rows the clone size is stated as once, few or many, or as a class when expanded; others skip it.

D gene	clone size	V gene	J gene	CDR3 protein	CDR3 DNA
NA	NA	TRBV10-3	TRBJ1-1	CAIRTLNTEAFF	TGTGCCATCAGGACTTTGAACACTGAAGCTTTCTTT
NA	few	TRBV7-9	TRBJ2-3	CASSLAWGTTGPDTQYF	TGTGCCAGCAGCTTAGCTTGGGGGACGACAGGCCCAGATACGCAGTATTTT
TRBD1	NA	TRBV9	TRBJ2-7	CASSIGDRTYEQYF	TGTGCCAGCAGCATCGGGGACAGAACTTACGAGCAGTACTTC
NA	NA	TRBV4-2	TRBJ2-1	CASSQALSRNRYNEQFF	TGTGCCAGCAGCCAAGCCCTGTCAAGGAATAGGTACAATGAGCAGTTCTTC
NA	NA	TRBV9	TRBJ1-2	CASSVGAATNYGYTF	TGTGCCAGCAGCGTAGGGGCAGCAACTAACTATGGCTACACCTTC
TRBD1	NA	TRBV7-2	TRBJ2-5	CASRHRGGLQETQYF	TGTGCCAGCAGGCACAGGGGCGGTTTACAAGAGACCCAGTACTTC
NA	NA	TRBV20-1	TRBJ1-6	CSASIRGRNNSPLHF	TGCAGTGCTAGTATAAGGGGAAGGAACAATTCACCCCTCCACTTT
NA	NA	TRBV11-1	TRBJ2-7	CASSPGQTYEQYF	TGTGCCAGCAGCCCAGGACAGACCTACGAGCAGTACTTC
NA	NA	TRBV19	TRBJ2-3	CATNQGRADTQYF	TGTGCCACCAACCAGGGGCGCGCAGATACGCAGTATTTT
TRBD1	few	TRBV6-1	TRBJ1-4	CASSEAGQGVREKLFF	TGTGCCAGCAGTGAAGCGGGACAGGGAGTTCGCGAAAAACTGTTTTTT
NA	NA	TRBV5-8	TRBJ2-2	CASYTGPMNTGELFF	TGTGCCAGCTATACAGGACCGATGAACACCGGGGAGCTGTTTTTT
TRBD1	NA	TRBV18	TRBJ2-5	CASSPRSGTGGETQYF	TGTGCCAGCTCACCACGTTCCGGGACAGGGGGAGAGACCCAGTACTTC
TRBD1	NA	TRBV5-4	TRBJ2-1	CASSFKIRGLYNEQFF	TGTGCCAGCAGCTTTAAGATCAGGGGGCTATACAATGAGCAGTTCTTC
TRBD1	NA	TRBV19	TRBJ1-5	CASSNRDRNQPQHF	TGTGCCAGTAGCAACCGGGACAGGAATCAGCCCCAGCATTTT
NA	NA	TRBV5-1	TRBJ2-6	CASSLDPGSGANVLTF	TGCGCCAGCAGCTTGGATCCGGGCTCTGGGGCCAACGTCCTGACTTTC
NA	once	TRBV6-2/TRBV6-3	TRBJ2-7	CASSYSAGGAPYEQYF	TGTGCCAGCAGTTACTCGGCCGGGGGAGCCCCCTACGAGCAGTACTTC
NA	NA	TRBV6-5	TRBJ1-2	CASGRDLYGYTF	TGTGCCAGCGGCCGCGACTTGTATGGCTACACCTTC
TRBD2	NA	TRBV3-1/TRBV3-2	TRBJ2-7	CASSQATSGGARYF	TGTGCCAGCAGCCAAGCGACTAGCGGGGGGGCCCGGTACTTC
NA	NA	TRBV18	TRBJ1-5	CASGPGTPNQPQHF	TGTGCCAGCGGGCCAGGGACCCCCAATCAGCCCCAGCATTTT
TRBD1	NA	TRBV18	TRBJ1-3	CASSPRDRYSGNTIYF	TGTGCCAGCTCACCACGGGACAGGTACTCTGGAAACACCATATATTTT
NA	NA	TRBV19	TRBJ1-3	CASTRSAGGNTIYF	TGTGCCTCAACCCGATCCGCAGGGGGAAACACCATATATTTT
NA	NA	TRBV9	TRBJ2-7	CASSVGDTENYEQYF	TGTGCCAGCAGCGTAGGGGATACAGAGAACTACGAGCAGTACTTC
NA	few	TRBV21-1	TRBJ2-7	CASSKGGPESGTSGGHNYEQYF	TGTGCCAGCAGCAAAGGGGGCCCAGAATCCGGGACTAGCGGGGGGCACAACTACGAGCAGTACTTC
NA	NA	TRBV7-3	TRBJ2-2	CASSFLPGAADANTGELFF	TGTGCCAGCAGCTTCCTTCCCGGGGCTGCGGACGCGAACACCGGGGAGCTGTTTTTT
TRBD2	NA	TRBV7-3	TRBJ2-3	CASSPAGVASDTQYF	TGTGCCAGCAGCCCCGCGGGGGTGGCCTCGGATACGCAGTATTTT
NA	NA	TRBV4-3	TRBJ1-1	CASSQGSLTRAFF	TGCGCCAGCAGCCAAGGCTCTCTCACGAGGGCTTTCTTT
NA	NA	TRBV9	TRBJ1-4	CASSVGGGDYEKLFF	TGTGCCAGCAGCGTAGGAGGGGGGGACTATGAAAAACTGTTTTTT
NA	NA	TRBV7-9	TRBJ2-1	CASSSGLYNEQFF	TGTGCCAGCAGCTCGGGACTTTACAATGAGCAGTTCTTC
NA	NA	TRBV6-5	TRBJ2-1	CASNRGGTYNEQFF	TGTGCCAGCAACCGGGGAGGAACGTACAATGAGCAGTTCTTC
NA	NA	TRBV7-2	TRBJ2-5	CASSFRGQETQYF	TGTGCCAGCAGCTTCCGGGGACAAGAGACCCAGTACTTC
TRBD2	NA	TRBV14	TRBJ2-3	CASSQVGAGGRTQYF	TGTGCCAGCAGCCAAGTTGGCGCGGGGGGTAGAACGCAGTATTTT
NA	many	TRBV7-8	TRBJ1-1	CASSLGRGPREAFF	TGTGCCAGCAGCTTAGGTCGGGGGCCCCGGGAAGCTTTCTTT
TRBD2	NA	TRBV11-2	TRBJ2-1	CASSLVQRGVNNEQFF	TGTGCCAGCAGCTTAGTCCAGCGGGGGGTAAACAATGAGCAGTTCTTC
NA	few	TRBV7-8	TRBJ1-1	CASSLRGEAFF	TGTGCCAGCAGCTTGAGGGGTGAAGCTTTCTTT
NA	NA	TRBV5-6	TRBJ1-3	CASSLAGFSGNTIYF	TGTGCCAGCAGCTTGGCCGGGTTCTCTGGAAACACCATATATTTT
TRBD2	once	TRBV19	TRBJ2-1	CASRNRLAGNEQFF	TGTGCCAGTAGGAATCGTCTAGCGGGGAATGAGCAGTTCTTC
TRBD1	NA	TRBV9	TRBJ1-2	CASSFRGTGISGYTF	TGTGCCAGCAGCTTCCGAGGGACAGGGATAAGTGGCTACACCTTC
TRBD1	NA	TRBV7-9	TRBJ1-4	CASSPHRGGSEMEKLFF	TGTGCCAGCAGCCCCCACAGGGGCGGGTCGGAGATGGAAAAACTGTTTTTT
NA	NA	TRBV6-5	TRBJ1-4	CASSQSGEKLFF	TGTGCCAGCAGCCAATCCGGTGAAAAACTGTTTTTT
NA	NA	TRBV5-4	TRBJ2-1	CASSLQGYNEQFF	TGTGCCAGCAGCCTACAGGGTTACAATGAGCAGTTCTTC
TRBD1	NA	TRBV4-3	TRBJ1-3	CASSQDLRGVSGNTIYF	TGCGCCAGCAGCCAGGACCTCAGGGGGGTCTCTGGAAACACCATATATTTT
NA	NA	TRBV19	TRBJ2-1	CASTLTSSYNEQFF	TGTGCCAGTACGCTGACCAGCTCCTACAATGAGCAGTTCTTC
NA	NA	TRBV5-1	TRBJ1-4	CASSLGGSLRSEKLFF	TGCGCCAGCAGCTTGGGGGGTTCCCTCCGTTCGGAAAAACTGTTTTTT
TRBD1	NA	TRBV4-1	TRBJ1-4	CASSQDPATGVKKLFF	TGCGCCAGCAGCCAAGATCCCGCAACAGGGGTAAAAAAACTGTTTTTT
NA	NA	TRBV6-6	TRBJ1-6	CASSYSNPRDDSPLHF	TGTGCCAGCAGTTACTCGAACCCCAGGGACGATTCACCCCTCCACTTT
TRBD1	NA	TRBV3-1/TRBV3-2	TRBJ1-2	CASSQAGQIYGYTF	TGTGCCAGCAGCCAAGCGGGACAGATCTATGGCTACACCTTC
NA	NA	TRBV7-9	TRBJ1-3	CASSLSEERDTIYF	TGTGCCAGCAGCTTATCAGAAGAAAGAGACACCATATATTTT
NA	NA	TRBV7-2	TRBJ1-2	CASSSREGAGYGYTF	TGTGCCAGCAGCTCAAGGGAGGGCGCAGGTTATGGCTACACCTTC
TRBD2	NA	TRBV3-1/TRBV3-2	TRBJ2-3	CASSQRGSTDTQYF	TGTGCCAGCAGCCAGCGGGGGAGCACAGATACGCAGTATTTT
NA	NA	TRBV3-1/TRBV3-2	TRBJ1-4	CASSPTGTFSEKLFF	TGTGCCAGCAGCCCGACCGGGACATTCTCCGAAAAACTGTTTTTT
TRBD2	NA	TRBV6-5	TRBJ2-5	CASLGGGAGETQYF	TGTGCCAGCCTCGGCGGGGGGGCCGGGGAGACCCAGTACTTC